These 32 T cell receptor beta chains share one sample of origin, sequenced in a study of T-cell memory formation after mild COVID-19. TCRdb re-derived calls from the 5' RACE reads in MiXCR, one entry per CDR3 protein. Of 350,000 to 500,000 distinct CDR3 sequences in the sample, over 15% are singletons; the top ten hold roughly 8.4%. Input material: PBMCs or a T cell subset sorted from them (not recorded which). These receptors all come from an adult woman who had mild COVID-19 (a few samples of this study predate the infection). Cell type and time point are not known.

The V and J genes are TRBV3-1 and TRBJ2-7; D gene ambiguous. Germline CDR1 LGHDT, CDR2 YNNKEL (reference sequence). This CDR3 comprises 17 residues. Between the trimmed V and J ends, which lost 1 base and 2 bases, there was a span of 18 bases. The CDR3 bases are TGTGCCAGCAGCCAAGGGTGGACGTTCACCCTTCCCTACGAGCAGTACTTC. Its protein product is CASSQGWTFTLPYEQYF.

A few counts support this clonotype. The chain combines TRBV27 with TRBJ1-6; 9 bases line up with TRBD1. This CDR3 is built from 17 residues. Germline-derived CDR1 and CDR2 are MNHEY and SMNVEV (reference sequence). The J segment lost 7 bases and the V segment lost 10 bases, leaving 17 bases of the junction unmatched. CDR3 DNA: TGTGCCAACGCAGCGCACCGGACAGGGGCGCAGAATTCACCCCTCCACTTT. It is translated as CANAAHRTGAQNSPLHF.

V is TRBV7-3 and J is TRBJ2-2; unclear D gene. The germline gives CDR1 SGHTA, CDR2 FQGTGA. CDR3 size: 16 residues. V lost 1 base and J lost 0, with 9 bases in between. CDR3 bases: TGTGCCAGCAGCTTAATAGGGCTCACGAACACCGGGGAGCTGTTTTTT. This sequence encodes CASSLIGLTNTGELFF.

V is TRBV6-5 and J is TRBJ2-1, with TRBD1 identical over 8 bases. The germline V gene encodes CDR1 MNHEY and CDR2 SVGAGI. The V gene end was trimmed by 7 bases and the J gene end by 6 bases; junction bases not matched to a gene: 5. The CDR3 spans 13 residues. CDR3 nucleotides: TGTGCCAGCAATGGACAGGGAGGCAATGAGCAGTTCTTC. This encodes CASNGQGGNEQFF.

This chain joins TRBV7-9 and TRBJ2-2; D gene unclear. Germline-derived CDR1 and CDR2 are SEHNR and FQNEAQ (reference sequence). The length of the CDR3 is 15 residues. V was shortened by 8 bases and J by 4 bases, with 17 bases between the two germline ends. The DNA of the CDR3 is TGTGCCAGCGGGCAATCGAAGCCGGTCACCGGGGAGCTGTTTTTT. Translated, it gives CASGQSKPVTGELFF.

This sequence joins TRBV12-3 or TRBV12-4 and TRBJ2-5; 8 bases are a match to TRBD2. The CDR3 is 13 residues long. With V trimmed by 5 bases and J by 4 bases, 3 bases remained unmatched. CDR3 sequence (DNA): TGTGCCAGCAGTCTCGGACTAGCAGAGACCCAGTACTTC. It specifies CASSLGLAETQYF.

V gene TRBV14 combines with J gene TRBJ1-1; D gene uncertain. V lost 3 bases and J 0 bases, leaving 8 bases between the germline ends. From germline, CDR1 is SGHDN and CDR2 FVKESK. The CDR3 totals 14 residues. As DNA, the CDR3 is TGTGCCAGCAGCCATACTCCAGTGAACACTGAAGCTTTCTTT. As protein: CASSHTPVNTEAFF.

The chain links TRBV24-1 to TRBJ2-5, with D perhaps matching TRBD1 (5 bases). V was shortened by 5 bases and J by 2 bases, with 14 bases between the two germline ends. The CDR3 loop spans 15 amino acids. CDR1 is KGHDR and CDR2 is SFDVKD in the germline V gene. The CDR3 is CATSVTGLGQETQYF. CDR3 nucleotides: TGTGCCACCAGTGTCACAGGTTTAGGTCAAGAGACCCAGTACTTC.

The chain employs TRBV12-3 or TRBV12-4 and TRBJ1-3, with TRBD1 matching 8 bases. The CDR3 runs to 14 residues. V lost 8 bases, J lost 1 base, and 4 bases stayed unmatched. The CDR3 reads CASQDRESGNTIYF. As DNA, the CDR3 is TGTGCCAGCCAGGACAGGGAATCTGGAAACACCATATATTTT.

The chain links TRBV24-1 to TRBJ2-5, with unresolved D. CDR1 KGHDR and CDR2 SFDVKD come from the germline V gene. V lost 0 bases to trimming and J lost 3 bases, with 10 bases between them. CDR3 length: 15 residues. CDR3 bases: TGTGCCACCAGTGATTTGCAGGACGGAGAAGAGACCCAGTACTTC. Encoded protein: CATSDLQDGEETQYF.

The chain employs TRBV7-2 and TRBJ2-2; TRBD1 matches 11 bases. The germline gives CDR1 SGHTA, CDR2 FQGNSA. The CDR3 length is 17 residues. After removal of 5 bases from V and 6 bases from J, the junction contained 11 bases not matched to a gene. CDR3 region: CASSPTRTGGIAGELFF. CDR3 coding DNA: TGTGCCAGCAGCCCTACCCGGACAGGGGGCATTGCCGGGGAGCTGTTTTTT.

The chain combines TRBV7-9 with TRBJ2-1; D is possibly TRBD1 (6 bases). The CDR3 extends over 15 amino acids. The V gene lost 1 base and the J gene lost 1 base, with 8 bases spanning the gap. Germline values: CDR1 SEHNR, CDR2 FQNEAQ (reference sequence). The DNA of the CDR3 is TGTGCCAGCAGCTTAGTACAGGGATCCTACAATGAGCAGTTCTTC. As protein: CASSLVQGSYNEQFF.

V gene TRBV27 combines with J gene TRBJ1-1; possible D gene TRBD1, 6 bases. The CDR3 covers 15 residues. Germline V gene data show CDR1 as MNHEY and CDR2 as SMNVEV (reference sequence). V lost 4 bases and J lost 0, with 12 bases in between. The CDR3 loop is CASSSYRDVNTEAFF. CDR3 DNA sequence: TGTGCCAGCAGTTCCTACAGGGATGTGAACACTGAAGCTTTCTTT.

Many counts were recorded for this clonotype. This chain joins TRBV12-3 or TRBV12-4 and TRBJ2-5; D gene ambiguous. Trimming stripped 3 bases from V and 5 bases from J, with 10 bases between. The CDR3 has 13 amino acids. As DNA, the CDR3 is TGTGCCAGCAGTTTTTCCGGGCGGGAGACCCAGTACTTC. Residues: CASSFSGRETQYF.

This clonotype was picked up many times. The genes are TRBV5-1 and TRBJ1-2; D gene uncertain. Per the germline V gene, CDR1 is SGHRS and CDR2 is YFSETQ. The CDR3 runs to 14 residues. With 0 bases removed from V and 2 bases from J, the gap between germline ends came to 8 bases. DNA of the CDR3: TGCGCCAGCAGCTTGGTTGCGACAAACTATGGCTACACCTTC. Protein sequence: CASSLVATNYGYTF.

The chain links TRBV20-1 to TRBJ1-1; TRBD1 is a possible D gene (5 bases). From germline, CDR1 is DFQATT and CDR2 SNEGSKA (reference sequence). This CDR3 has 13 amino acids. The V end lost 1 base, the J end lost 4 bases, and 10 bases lay between the germline ends. CDR3 DNA: TGCAGTGCTAGAGCTATTGGGGGCACTGAAGCTTTCTTT. Protein product: CSARAIGGTEAFF.

The chain carries TRBV12-3 or TRBV12-4 and TRBJ2-7; 7 bases match TRBD1. The junction had 6 bases not matched to a gene; V was cut back by 6 bases and J by 10 bases. The CDR3 is 11 amino acids. CDR3 amino acids: CASSLDRSQYF. The DNA of the CDR3 is TGTGCCAGCAGCCTGGACAGGTCCCAGTACTTC.

This clonotype was counted a few times. The chain combines TRBV7-2 with TRBJ2-1; perhaps TRBD2 as D (6 bases). The germline V and J ends were trimmed by 1 base and 0 bases, with 10 bases remaining between them. This CDR3 spans 16 amino acids. Germline V gene lookup returns CDR1 SGHTA and CDR2 FQGNSA. The CDR3 coding sequence is TGTGCCAGCAGCTTAGAATCAGCGGGCTCCTACAATGAGCAGTTCTTC. It translates to CASSLESAGSYNEQFF.

This clonotype was seen more than once but under ten times. The rearrangement links TRBV12-3 or TRBV12-4 to TRBJ1-2; TRBD1 matches 9 bases. V shed 8 bases, J shed 2 bases, and the junction held 3 bases outside the gene matches. The CDR3 consists of 13 residues. This CDR3 is CASGDRANYGYTF. The CDR3 DNA reads as TGTGCCAGCGGGGACAGGGCCAACTATGGCTACACCTTC.

This clonotype was detected only a few times. The rearrangement uses TRBV20-1 and TRBJ1-6, with TRBD1 matching over 7 bases. The germline CDR1 and CDR2 sequences are DFQATT and SNEGSKA (reference sequence). V shed 6 bases, J shed 0 bases, and the junction held 2 bases outside the gene matches. The CDR3 runs 14 residues. The CDR3 region is CSATGSSYNSPLHF. DNA for the CDR3: TGCAGTGCGACAGGGAGCTCCTATAATTCACCCCTCCACTTT.

This clonotype was counted between two and nine times. The rearrangement links TRBV12-3 or TRBV12-4 to TRBJ1-1; possibly TRBD1 for D (5 bases). The CDR3 contains 12 residues. Deletions cut 6 bases from V and 8 bases from J, with 13 bases between. For the CDR3, the DNA is TGTGCCAGCAGACTGGGGGTCAGGGAAGCTTTCTTT. Protein sequence: CASRLGVREAFF.

CDR3 nucleotides: TGTGCCAGCAGTTCCTCATGGGAGCAGTTCTTC. This sequence encodes CASSSSWEQFF. The V and J genes are TRBV27 and TRBJ2-1; no clear D gene. Per germline, CDR1 MNHEY and CDR2 SMNVEV (reference sequence). Between the trimmed V and J ends, which lost 4 bases and 10 bases, there was a span of 8 bases. This CDR3 is built from 11 residues.

J is TRBJ2-3 and V is TRBV20-1; 7 positions agree with TRBD2. The CDR3 contains 13 residues. Germline CDR1 and CDR2: DFQATT and SNEGSKA (reference sequence). J was trimmed by 3 bases and V by 6 bases; bases with no gene match: 6. DNA of the CDR3: TGCAGTGCACATCACGGGGGGACAGATACGCAGTATTTT. Translating it yields CSAHHGGTDTQYF.

The chain joins TRBV12-3 or TRBV12-4 to TRBJ2-1, with D perhaps TRBD1 (6 bases). This CDR3 region has 16 residues. With 3 bases removed from V and 5 bases from J, the gap between germline ends came to 17 bases. The CDR3 protein is CASSLGSGQLHNEQFF. CDR3 DNA: TGTGCCAGCAGTTTGGGCTCCGGACAGCTCCACAATGAGCAGTTCTTC.

This clonotype was counted only a few times. The J gene is TRBJ1-1, the V gene TRBV12-3 or TRBV12-4; 7 bases map to TRBD1. V shed 6 bases and J 4 bases; nucleotides not matched to a gene: 5. The CDR3 totals 13 residues. The DNA for the CDR3 is TGTGCCAGCAGCCAGCCAGGGGGCACTGAAGCTTTCTTT. It codes for CASSQPGGTEAFF.

This sequence joins TRBV7-3 and TRBJ2-3, with 8 bases lining up with TRBD2. Per the germline V gene, CDR1 is SGHTA and CDR2 is FQGTGA. V shed 5 bases and J 1 base; nucleotides not matched to a gene: 5. The CDR3 totals 15 residues. CDR3 in DNA: TGTGCCAGCAGCGCCGGGAGGGGAGGCACAGATACGCAGTATTTT. It codes for CASSAGRGGTDTQYF.

Only a few counts were recorded for this clonotype. The chain employs TRBV3-1 and TRBJ2-3; 13 bases line up with TRBD2. Trimming removed 4 bases from V and 2 bases from J; junction bases left unmatched: 6. Germline loops: CDR1 LGHDT, CDR2 YNNKEL (reference sequence). The CDR3 contains 17 residues. The CDR3 is CASSPGLAGEFTDTQYF. The CDR3 region has the DNA TGTGCCAGCAGCCCTGGACTAGCGGGAGAATTCACAGATACGCAGTATTTT.

This chain connects TRBV20-1 to TRBJ2-2; 10 bases match TRBD2. The CDR3 is 14 residues long. V lost 5 bases and J lost 6; bases outside the gene matches: 6. Germline-derived CDR1 and CDR2 are DFQATT and SNEGSKA (reference sequence). This CDR3 reads CSALAGEAAGELFF. CDR3 coding DNA: TGCAGTGCTCTAGCGGGGGAGGCCGCCGGGGAGCTGTTTTTT.

The J gene is TRBJ2-4, the V gene TRBV30, with D possibly matching TRBD2 (6 bases). Germline CDR1 reads GTSNPN; CDR2 reads SVGIG (reference sequence). The CDR3 covers 12 residues. V was clipped by 2 bases and J by 11 bases, with 13 bases between them. CDR3 DNA sequence: TGTGCCTGGAGTCCAGGCGGGATTGTTCAGTACTTC. This translates into CAWSPGGIVQYF.

The rearrangement uses TRBV20-1 and TRBJ2-5, with 9 bases identical to TRBD1. Germline V CDR1 and CDR2: DFQATT, SNEGSKA (reference sequence). V lost 7 bases, J lost 5 bases, and 5 bases stayed unmatched. CDR3 length: 12 amino acids. Here the CDR3 DNA reads TGCAGTGTCGACAGGGGGAGGGAGACCCAGTACTTC. Residues: CSVDRGRETQYF.

In its sample, this clonotype was seen a few times. The chain has TRBV12-3 or TRBV12-4 and TRBJ1-1; 9 positions match TRBD1. The CDR3 totals 13 residues. J gave up 4 bases and V 7 bases, and 4 bases lay outside the gene matches. CDR3 nucleotides: TGTGCCAGCACGTCGGGACAGGGCACTGAAGCTTTCTTT. This encodes CASTSGQGTEAFF.

This clonotype was seen a few times. The chain combines TRBV7-9 with TRBJ2-7; D is ambiguous. V lost 6 bases to trimming and J lost 3 bases, with 15 bases between them. The length of the CDR3 is 14 residues. Germline values: CDR1 SEHNR, CDR2 FQNEAQ (reference sequence). CDR3 amino acids: CASSSPLLDYEQYF. The CDR3 nucleotides read TGTGCCAGCAGTTCACCCCTCTTAGACTACGAGCAGTACTTC.